This T cell receptor (beta chain) was recorded in a study of blood T cell repertoires in COVID-19. Overall study context: T cells, B-cell-depleted T cells, or PBMCs supplied cDNA or gDNA.

Repertoires were generated with immunoSEQ multiplex PCR, while TCRdb's copy carries only in-frame clones and drops some. The sample lists hundreds of thousands of clones; 88% were seen once. Germline V gene data show CDR1 as MNHEY and CDR2 as SVGAGI. The CDR3 length is 14 residues. V trimming: 7 bases; J trimming: 10 bases; junction bases outside the gene matches: 8. The receptor was derived from a middle-aged woman who had recovered from COVID-19. This chain uses TRBV6-5 with TRBJ1-6; 9 bases fit TRBD1. The sequenced sample was peripheral blood. CDR3 sequence reads: CASTLQGAGSPLHF. As DNA, the CDR3 is TGTGCCAGCACCCTACAGGGGGCGGGATCACCCCTCCACTTT.